This TCR beta chain was sequenced during a study of shared clonotypes between healthy human individuals. Across the study: CD4 naive and memory got three plates each, CD8 naive two, CD8 memory one. Points from the study as a whole: Among non-shared clonotypes, generation probabilities were lower than among those shared by all four donors.

The CDR3 totals 12 residues. The V and J ends lost 6 bases and 3 bases respectively, with 9 bases between them. The germline CDR1 and CDR2 sequences are MNHNS and SASEGT. Several immunoSEQ plates held equal portions of the genomic DNA taken from each subset. Sequencing used immunoSEQ multiplex PCR; TCRdb keeps in-frame clones, though not all of them. The profile covers 1,500,000 or so clones, with approximately 97% appearing a single time and approximately 1.1% taken by the ten largest. Note on this clone: The antigen remains unidentified.

There were no recent acute infections or vaccinations among the donors, who were healthy HIV-negative adults. This receptor was obtained from a man aged 25 to 40 in good health. Sequenced input: naive CD4+ T cells sorted from blood. The subset: CD45RA+ positively selected. The rearrangement links TRBV6-1 to TRBJ2-7; the D call may be TRBD1 or TRBD2 (5 bases each). Here the CDR3 DNA reads TGTGCCAGCAGGGGGACCGGCTACGAGCAGTACTTC. Protein product: CASRGTGYEQYF.